Below are 30 T cell receptor beta chains sequenced from a single sample in a study of glioma-infiltrating T cells. The iRepertoire nested amplicon-rescue multiplex PCR amplified TCR alpha and beta CDR3s from RNA. MiXCR, applied by TCRdb to the multiplex PCR reads, yields one record per CDR3 protein. The sample holds about 180,000 distinct CDR3 sequences, roughly 45% seen once. The material sequenced was glioma tissue, nonneoplastic brain tissue, or PBMCs (not recorded which). The receptors here all came from a human donor with low-grade glioma or glioblastoma, undergoing nonglioma brain surgery, or in good health (not recorded which).

A word on this clonotype: A much larger clone differs by one base, so this may be a read error. This chain joins TRBV7-9 and TRBJ1-1; no clear D gene. The CDR3 totals 13 residues. Trimming shortened V by 2 bases and J by 6 bases, and 10 bases separated the two germline ends. Germline CDR1 reads SEHNR; CDR2 reads FQNEAQ (reference sequence). The CDR3 region is CASSLLIGAEAFF. For the CDR3, the DNA is TGTGCCAGCAGCTTACTTATCGGCGCTGAAGCTTTCTTT.

This clonotype is a singleton in its sample. One base away lies a much larger clone, so this may be a sequencing read error. The chain has TRBV7-9 and TRBJ2-3; TRBD2 is a possible D gene (5 bases). The CDR3 sequence is 17 residues long. Trimming stripped 1 base from V and 4 bases from J, with 18 bases between. CDR1 SEHNR and CDR2 FQNEAQ come from the germline V gene (reference sequence). The CDR3 is CASSLGAEGTLPDTQYF. CDR3 nucleotide sequence: TGTGCCAGCAGCTTAGGAGCGGAAGGCACCCTCCCAGATACGCAGTATTTT. Supplemented by reference TRBV7-9 and TRBJ2-3, the full variable domain reads DTGVSQNPRHKITKRGQNVTFRCDPISEHNRLYWYRQTLGQGPEFLTYFQNEAQLEKSRLLSDRFSAERPKGSFSTLEIQRTEQGDSAMYLCASSLGAEGTLPDTQYFGPGTRLTVL.

This clonotype appeared a few times. The chain is built from TRBV11-2 and TRBJ1-4; the D gene is possibly TRBD1 (5 bases). In germline, CDR1 is SGHAT, CDR2 FQNNGV. V was pared by 1 base and J by 5 bases, with 8 bases between. This CDR3 has 14 amino acids. The chain's CDR3 is CASSLGRANEKLFF. DNA for the CDR3: TGTGCCAGCAGCTTAGGCAGGGCAAATGAAAAACTGTTTTTT.

The rearrangement links TRBV3-1 to TRBJ2-7; D is perhaps TRBD1 or TRBD2 (6 bases each). V lost 5 bases, J lost 3 bases, and 14 bases lay in between. Germline V gene data show CDR1 as LGHDT and CDR2 as YNNKEL (reference sequence). The CDR3 is made up of 14 amino acids. CDR3 sequence: CASSNRGRGYEQYF. The CDR3 DNA sequence: TGTGCCAGCAGCAATCGGGGGCGTGGCTACGAGCAGTACTTC.

Ten or more counts support this clonotype. The CDR3 DNA follows: TGTGCCAGCAGCGAACAGGGGTGGAATCAGCCCCAGCATTTT. It specifies CASSEQGWNQPQHF. The V call is TRBV28, the J call TRBJ1-5, with 7 bases identical to TRBD1. CDR3 length: 14 amino acids. J was trimmed by 4 bases and V by 6 bases; bases with no gene match: 6. From germline, CDR1 is MDHEN and CDR2 SYDVKM.

This clonotype was detected a few times. A read error may explain this, as a much larger clone is one base away. The rearrangement links TRBV27 to TRBJ2-3; D gene unclear. V was clipped by 0 bases and J by 5 bases, with 15 bases between them. The germline gives CDR1 MNHEY, CDR2 SMNVEV (reference sequence). The CDR3 runs 16 residues. Here the CDR3 reads CASSLSITPRGDTQYF. CDR3 sequence (DNA): TGTGCCAGCAGTTTATCAATCACCCCGCGCGGAGATACGCAGTATTTT.

This clonotype came up many times. At one end the junction does not follow the germline gene, possibly because of a read error. The chain combines TRBV2 with TRBJ2-5; D may be TRBD2 (6 bases). Germline V CDR1 and CDR2: SNHLY, FYNNEI. The CDR3 is 11 residues long. CDR3 sequence (DNA): TGTGCCAGCAGGGAAGCGGGGACCCAGTACTTC. Encoded protein: CASREAGTQYF.

With respect to this clonotype: No conserved phenylalanine or tryptophan is present at the end of the CDR3, so a read error is the likely explanation. This chain joins TRBV24-1 and TRBJ2-1; maybe TRBD2 (6 bases). The tail of the sequence fits TRBJ2-5 better, so the J call may be wrong. From germline, CDR1 is KGHDR and CDR2 SFDVKD. CDR3 size: 16 residues. The CDR3 DNA reads as TGTGCCACTAGTCGGGGGTCCGGGACCCTTAAAGAGACCCAGTACTTA. Translated: CATSRGSGTLKETQYL.

Turning to this clonotype: One base away lies a much larger clone, so this may be a sequencing read error. CDR3 amino acids: CATSSFRDGGYEQYF. Written as DNA, the CDR3 is TGTGCCACCAGCAGCTTTCGGGACGGAGGCTACGAGCAGTACTTC. The rearrangement uses TRBV15 and TRBJ2-7; D tentatively reads TRBD1 or TRBD2 (5 bases each). The CDR3 is made up of 15 amino acids. Per the germline V gene, CDR1 is LNHNV and CDR2 is YYDKDF (reference sequence). V gave up 3 bases and J gave up 3 bases, with 15 bases separating them.

Many counts were recorded for this clonotype. J is TRBJ2-7 and V is TRBV11-2; 10 nucleotides match TRBD2. The CDR3 totals 15 residues. J lost 7 bases, V lost 3 bases, and 9 bases had no gene match. Germline assignment: CDR1 SGHAT and CDR2 FQNNGV. The CDR3 nucleotides read TGTGCCAGCAGCTTCTTAGCGGGAGGAGGTTGGGAGCAGTACTTC. Translation: CASSFLAGGGWEQYF.

This chain uses TRBV19 with TRBJ2-7; no clear D. The V end lost 5 bases, the J end lost 4 bases, and 12 bases lay between the germline ends. Germline V lookup: CDR1 LNHDA, CDR2 SQIVND (reference sequence). CDR3 length: 13 residues. For the CDR3, the DNA is TGTGCCAGTAGTTACACTATTTTTTACGAGCAGTACTTC. This sequence encodes CASSYTIFYEQYF.

This clonotype was counted many times. The rearrangement joins TRBV27 to TRBJ1-2; D call uncertain. This CDR3 has 12 amino acids. Germline assignment: CDR1 MNHEY and CDR2 SMNVEV (reference sequence). The V end was cut by 6 bases, the J end by 12 bases, with 17 bases between. The CDR3 spells CASSKITEYHTF. Here the CDR3 DNA reads TGTGCCAGCAGCAAAATAACAGAGTACCACACCTTC.

CDR3 region: CASSISVYEQYF. CDR3 DNA: TGTGCCAGCAGTATATCGGTCTACGAGCAGTACTTC. V and J are TRBV12-3 or TRBV12-4 and TRBJ2-7, with D hard to call. V was clipped by 5 bases and J by 3 bases, with 8 bases between them. This CDR3 has 12 amino acids.

This clonotype has a single count. The rearrangement uses TRBV24-1 and TRBJ2-5; weak D call: TRBD1 (6 bases). V was trimmed by 7 bases and J by 7 bases, leaving 18 bases between them. The germline gives CDR1 KGHDR, CDR2 SFDVKD. The CDR3 spans 14 residues. The DNA for the CDR3 is TGTGCCACCAGGGAAGCAGGCGGCAGGGGGACCCAGTACTTC. This encodes CATREAGGRGTQYF.

This clonotype was counted many times. The chain employs TRBV20-1 and TRBJ1-5; no firm D call. Germline V gene data show CDR1 as DFQATT and CDR2 as SNEGSKA (reference sequence). Trimming left V 2 bases short and J 3 bases short, with 8 bases between. The CDR3 runs 13 residues. The CDR3 sequence is CSARRADNQPQHF. The CDR3 DNA is TGCAGTGCTAGACGGGCAGACAATCAGCCCCAGCATTTT.

This clonotype was seen a single time. A read error may be the cause here, since a much bigger clone is one base away. Likely a read error: the CDR3 ends without its conserved phenylalanine or tryptophan. The chain couples TRBV29-1 to TRBJ2-7, with D perhaps given as TRBD1 or TRBD2 (5 bases each). The germline V gene has CDR1 SQVTM and CDR2 ANQGSEA. CDR3 size: 12 residues. The V and J ends lost 7 bases and 4 bases respectively, with 14 bases between them. CDR3 sequence reads: CSGMGRTYEQYS. The CDR3 DNA reads as TGCAGCGGAATGGGACGGACTTACGAGCAGTACTCC.

This clonotype appeared many times. The CDR3, as DNA: TGTGCCAGCAGCGTAAGAGCTCTGGAGCAGTTCTTC. This translates into CASSVRALEQFF. The V gene is TRBV11-2, the J gene TRBJ2-1; no clear D gene. The V and J ends lost 5 bases and 10 bases respectively, with 12 bases between them. Germline-derived CDR1 and CDR2 are SGHAT and FQNNGV. The CDR3 sequence is 12 residues long.

This clonotype showed up just a few times. A much more abundant neighbour one base away suggests this may be a read error. The rearrangement links TRBV12-3 or TRBV12-4 to TRBJ1-1; D is uncertain. V dropped 5 bases and J dropped 3 bases, with 13 bases sitting between them. This CDR3 is 14 amino acids long. The CDR3 DNA is TGTGCCAGCAGTCTAGGGAACATCGACACTGAAGCTTTCTTT. Translated, it gives CASSLGNIDTEAFF.

This clonotype has a handful of counts. V gene TRBV4-1 combines with J gene TRBJ2-3; D gene unclear. The CDR3 has 18 residues. Trimming removed 4 bases at V and 0 bases at J, with 20 bases between. Germline CDR1 and CDR2: MGHRA and YSYEKL. In DNA form, the CDR3 reads TGCGCCAGCAGCCCTGTTTCGCAGAGAAGGGTAAGCACAGATACGCAGTATTTT. It translates to CASSPVSQRRVSTDTQYF.

Of note for this clonotype: A much larger clone differs by one base, so this may be a read error. This chain joins TRBV12-3 or TRBV12-4 and TRBJ1-5; D remains ambiguous. CDR3 length: 14 residues. V lost 1 base and J lost 2, with 6 bases in between. The CDR3 nucleotides read TGTGCCAGCAGTTTAGGACATTGCAATCAGCCCCAGCATTTT. Its translation is CASSLGHCNQPQHF.

Remarks on this clonotype: A junction end diverges from the germline sequence, so it may reflect a read error. This chain links TRBV20-1 with TRBJ2-1; D is uncertain. This CDR3 comprises 13 residues. Per the germline V gene, CDR1 is DFQATT and CDR2 is SNEGSKA (reference sequence). The CDR3 DNA follows: TGCAGTGATAGAGGTAATAGCAGGAGTGAGAAGTTCTTC. Translating gives CSDRGNSRSEKFF.

Comments on this clonotype: Given a much more abundant clone one base away, this may be a read error. The chain's CDR3 is CASSLQGEDRQYF. The CDR3 nucleotides are TGTGCCAGCAGCTTACAGGGGGAAGATAGGCAGTATTTT. The chain is built from TRBV7-6 and TRBJ2-3, with 7 bases fitting TRBD1. The CDR3 loop spans 13 amino acids. Germline CDR1 is SGHVS and CDR2 is FNYEAQ.

V gene TRBV20-1 combines with J gene TRBJ1-2; tentative D call: TRBD1 (5 bases). The V end lost 2 bases, the J end lost 4 bases, and 14 bases lay between the germline ends. Germline values: CDR1 DFQATT, CDR2 SNEGSKA (reference sequence). This CDR3 has 14 residues. CDR3 DNA: TGCAGTGCTAGAAAGGCGGGGGGTTCCTATGGCTACACCTTC. As protein: CSARKAGGSYGYTF.

With regard to this clonotype: Its ends do not fully match the called genes, so a read error is possible. V usage is TRBV10-3 and J usage is TRBJ2-3, with unresolved D. CDR1 and CDR2 from the germline V gene are ENHRY and SYGVKD. The CDR3 loop spans 16 amino acids. CDR3 amino acids: CATSDLPELNTDTKYF. The CDR3 DNA is TGTGCCACCAGTGATCTCCCGGAACTAAACACAGATACGAAGTATTTT.

In the case of this clonotype: This may stem from a read error, because a much larger clone lies one nucleotide away. CDR3 nucleotide sequence: TGTGCCATCAGTGTCCCGGGACACTTGAATTCACCCCTCCACTTT. Encoded protein: CAISVPGHLNSPLHF. This rearrangement joins TRBV25-1 to TRBJ1-6; maybe TRBD1 (6 bases). The CDR3 is 15 residues long. CDR1 and CDR2 (germline): MGHDK, SYGVNS.

This clonotype was counted a single time. A much larger clone is a single base away; this may be a read error. This chain joins TRBV5-1 and TRBJ2-7, with 8 bases identical to TRBD2. The CDR3 runs to 15 residues. The V gene end was trimmed by 4 bases and the J gene end by 2 bases; junction bases not matched to a gene: 8. From germline, CDR1 is SGHRS and CDR2 YFSETQ. Written as DNA, the CDR3 is TGCGCCAGCAGCCTACTAGCGGTAGAGACCTACGAGCAGTACTTC. Translating gives CASSLLAVETYEQYF.

Remarks on this clonotype: This could be a read error, since a much larger clone is one nucleotide away. The gene calls are TRBV15 and TRBJ2-1; perhaps D is TRBD1 or TRBD2 (5 bases each). Trimming removed 7 bases from V and 0 bases from J, with 13 bases in between. The CDR3 runs to 15 residues. The germline CDR1 and CDR2 sequences are LNHNV and YYDKDF (reference sequence). The CDR3 spells CATNLWGSSYNEQFF. As DNA, the CDR3 is TGTGCCACCAATTTATGGGGGAGCTCCTACAATGAGCAGTTCTTC. Drawing the rest from reference TRBV15 and TRBJ2-1, the complete variable domain is DAMVIQNPRYQVTQFGKPVTLSCSQTLNHNVMYWYQQKSSQAPKLLFHYYDKDFNNEADTPDNFQSRRPNTSFCFLDIRSPGLGDTAMYLCATNLWGSSYNEQFFGPGTRLTVL.

As to this clonotype: Since a much larger clone is just one base distant, this may be a read error. The chain couples TRBV28 to TRBJ1-6; no reliable D call. The CDR3 sequence is 12 residues long. Trimming cost V 10 bases and J 12 bases, with 16 bases left between them. CDR1 MDHEN and CDR2 SYDVKM come from the germline V gene. The CDR3 DNA is TGTGCCAACAGACGTCTCGCCGGACCCCTCCACTTT. As protein: CANRRLAGPLHF.

As for this clonotype: A read error is possible here, since a much larger clone lies one base away. This rearrangement joins TRBV2 to TRBJ2-1; 11 bases map to TRBD2. Per germline, CDR1 SNHLY and CDR2 FYNNEI. CDR3 length: 16 amino acids. CDR3 residues: CASSALAGGSYNGQFF. The CDR3 DNA reads TGTGCCAGCAGTGCCCTAGCGGGAGGCTCCTACAATGGGCAGTTCTTC.

This rearrangement joins TRBV27 to TRBJ1-5, with D unclear. The ends were cut back, 8 bases at V and 9 bases at J, with 14 bases in the middle. Germline V gene sequence: CDR1 MNHEY, CDR2 SMNVEV (reference sequence). CDR3 length: 12 residues. The CDR3 DNA reads TGTGCCAGCTCCCCGAGGTGTGGGCCCCAGCATTTT. Translating it yields CASSPRCGPQHF.